This entry features one T cell receptor (beta chain) sequence. These data belong to a study of T cell changes during pregnancy in multiple sclerosis. Assay: immunoSEQ multiplex PCR; the TCRdb copy retains only in-frame clones and omits some. The sample carries tens of thousands of clones, approximately 94% recorded once. This CDR3 spans 14 amino acids. From germline, CDR1 is SGHRS and CDR2 YFSETQ. Unmatched junction bases numbered 2, after V lost 3 bases and J lost 2 bases. This TCR came from a female donor with multiple sclerosis, enrolled in a pregnancy study. The V gene is TRBV5-1, the J gene TRBJ1-1; 9 bases are a match to TRBD1. The source was peripheral blood, collected in the third trimester of pregnancy. CDR3 nucleotides: TGCGCCAGCAGCTGGGGACAGGGAAACACTGAAGCTTTCTTT. Translation: CASSWGQGNTEAFF.